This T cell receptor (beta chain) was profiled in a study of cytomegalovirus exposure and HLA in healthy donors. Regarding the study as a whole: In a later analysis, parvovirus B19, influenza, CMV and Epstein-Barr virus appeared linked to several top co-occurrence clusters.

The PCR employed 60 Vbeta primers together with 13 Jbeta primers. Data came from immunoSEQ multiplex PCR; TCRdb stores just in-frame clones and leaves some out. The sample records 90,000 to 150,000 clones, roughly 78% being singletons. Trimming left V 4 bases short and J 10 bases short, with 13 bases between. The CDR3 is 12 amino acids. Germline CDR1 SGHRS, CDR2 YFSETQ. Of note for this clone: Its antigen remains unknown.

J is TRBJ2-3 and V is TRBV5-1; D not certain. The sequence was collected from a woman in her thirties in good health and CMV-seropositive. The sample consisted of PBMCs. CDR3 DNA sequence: TGCGCCAGCAGCCTTGACTCCCTCGCGCAGTATTTT. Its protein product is CASSLDSLAQYF. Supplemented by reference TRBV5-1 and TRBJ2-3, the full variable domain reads KAGVTQTPRYLIKTRGQQVTLSCSPISGHRSVSWYQQTPGQGLQFLFEYFSETQRNKGNFPGRFSGRQFSNSRSEMNVSTLELGDSALYLCASSLDSLAQYFGPGTRLTVL.